A single sample is the source of the 17 T cell receptor beta chains below, sequenced in a study of vaccination effects on CD4 cells after COVID-19. Here immunoSEQ multiplex PCR was the method, and the copy in TCRdb shows in-frame clones only, minus some. Of under 40,000 clones in the sample, 82% were seen once. Scientists isolated CD4+ T cells after a roughly 10-day culture period ended. These receptors lack a known antigen. This material consisted of CD4+ T cells from PBMCs cultured without peptide, taken before COVID-19 vaccination. These receptors were taken from a human donor who received a COVID-19 vaccine.

The DNA for the CDR3 is TGTGCCAGCAGCTTACGACAGGGGTCCTACAATGAGCAGTTCTTC. It codes for CASSLRQGSYNEQFF. The chain carries TRBV13 and TRBJ2-1, with TRBD1 identical over 8 bases. Losses at the gene ends were 2 bases for V and 1 base for J; bases not matched to a gene: 1. Germline V CDR1 and CDR2: PRHDT, FYEKMQ (reference sequence). The CDR3 consists of 15 residues.

The chain combines TRBV5-3 with TRBJ2-1; possible D gene TRBD2, 6 bases. TRBV5-3 is an ORF, and what it does is uncertain. The CDR3 loop spans 17 amino acids. The V and J ends lost 1 base and 3 bases respectively, with 17 bases between them. In nucleotides, the CDR3 is TGTGCCAGAAGCTTGTCCCTACCTAGCGCCTACTACAATGAGCAGTTCTTC. It translates to CARSLSLPSAYYNEQFF.

To note about this clone: The junction and the germline gene differ at one end; a read error may be behind it. CDR3 sequence: CASSFQGTNQGTQYF. The CDR3 DNA reads TGTGCCAGCAGCTTCCAGGGTACCAATCAAGGGACCCAGTACTTC. V usage is TRBV7-2 and J usage is TRBJ2-5, with a possible D match to TRBD1 (5 bases). Germline V gene data show CDR1 as SGHTA and CDR2 as FQGNSA. This CDR3 region has 15 residues.

This chain uses TRBV5-6 with TRBJ2-3, with 14 bases matching TRBD2. Germline CDR1 is SGHDT and CDR2 is YYEEEE. There are 16 residues in the CDR3. V was pared by 3 bases and J by 7 bases, with 7 bases of the junction left unmatched. CDR3 sequence: CASSSGLAGGAYTQYF. The CDR3 nucleotides are TGTGCCAGCAGCTCCGGACTAGCGGGGGGAGCATATACGCAGTATTTT. Variable domain in full (rest from reference TRBV5-6 and TRBJ2-3): DAGVTQSPTHLIKTRGQQVTLRCSPKSGHDTVSWYQQALGQGPQFIFQYYEEEERQRGNFPDRFSGHQFPNYSSELNVNALLLGDSALYLCASSSGLAGGAYTQYFGPGTRLTVL.

This clone was seen only a few times. The chain carries TRBV6-5 and TRBJ2-2; 11 nucleotides match TRBD1. V trimming: 5 bases; J trimming: 7 bases; junction bases outside the gene matches: 6. The CDR3 loop spans 15 amino acids. From germline, CDR1 is MNHEY and CDR2 SVGAGI. The CDR3 nucleotides are TGTGCCAGCAGTACCGCCGGGACAGGGGGCGGGGAGCTGTTTTTT. It codes for CASSTAGTGGGELFF.

This sequence joins TRBV4-1 and TRBJ1-5; D remains ambiguous. There are 16 residues in the CDR3. With 3 bases removed from V and 0 bases from J, the gap between germline ends came to 12 bases. Germline V gene data show CDR1 as MGHRA and CDR2 as YSYEKL. DNA for the CDR3: TGCGCCAGCAGCCAGTCTTTGCAGTATAGCAATCAGCCCCAGCATTTT. Translating gives CASSQSLQYSNQPQHF.

The V call is TRBV5-1, the J call TRBJ1-2; tentative D call: TRBD1 (5 bases). V was shortened by 3 bases and J by 4 bases, with 10 bases between the two germline ends. The germline V gene has CDR1 SGHRS and CDR2 YFSETQ. The CDR3 extends over 13 amino acids. For the CDR3, the DNA is TGCGCCAGCAGCTCTCAGGGAAGCTATGGCTACACCTTC. Encoded protein: CASSSQGSYGYTF.

This clone was detected only a few times. The chain combines TRBV14 with TRBJ1-4; 7 bases fit TRBD1. Germline values: CDR1 SGHDN, CDR2 FVKESK. Unmatched junction bases numbered 13, after V lost 6 bases and J lost 15 bases. The CDR3 runs to 13 residues. The DNA of the CDR3 is TGTGCCAGCAGAAAGACAGGGTACCAAGTTATGTTTTTT. Translation gives CASRKTGYQVMFF.

The genes are TRBV6-1 and TRBJ2-7; D remains ambiguous. CDR3 length equals 14 residues. V lost 3 bases and J lost 4, with 13 bases in between. CDR1 is MNHNS and CDR2 is SASEGT in the germline V gene. Here the CDR3 DNA reads TGTGCCAGCAGTGAGCGGCAGCAGTATTACGAGCAGTACGTC. Protein product: CASSERQQYYEQYV.

The chain is built from TRBV5-1 and TRBJ2-1; 14 nucleotides line up with TRBD2. The CDR3 is made up of 17 amino acids. V was pared by 4 bases and J by 5 bases, with 8 bases of the junction left unmatched. Germline V gene sequence: CDR1 SGHRS, CDR2 YFSETQ. Here the CDR3 reads CASSRTSGGMPNNEQFF. The CDR3 nucleotides read TGCGCCAGCAGCAGGACTAGCGGGGGGATGCCCAACAATGAGCAGTTCTTC.

The chain is built from TRBV6-2 or TRBV6-3 and TRBJ2-5; D may be TRBD2 (6 bases). Germline values: CDR1 MNHEY, CDR2 SVGEGT. CDR3 length: 12 amino acids. The V gene lost 6 bases and the J gene lost 5 bases, with 10 bases spanning the gap. CDR3 nucleotides: TGTGCCAGCAGCCTAAGCGGGGAGACCCAGTACTTC. Protein: CASSLSGETQYF.

The CDR3 is CASSSKGAGNEKLFF. CDR3 DNA sequence: TGTGCCAGCAGTTCGAAGGGGGCAGGGAATGAAAAACTGTTTTTT. The chain uses TRBV28 and TRBJ1-4; TRBD1 matches at 7 bases. The J segment lost 5 bases and the V segment lost 4 bases, leaving 7 bases of the junction unmatched. Germline-derived CDR1 and CDR2 are MDHEN and SYDVKM. CDR3 length: 15 amino acids.

Here the CDR3 reads CASSSTGGQETQYF. The CDR3 nucleotides are TGTGCCAGCAGCTCCACGGGAGGCCAAGAGACCCAGTACTTC. This rearrangement joins TRBV5-5 to TRBJ2-5; 7 bases are shared with TRBD2. The CDR3 is made up of 14 amino acids. Germline V gene data show CDR1 as SGHKS and CDR2 as YYEKEE (reference sequence). Trimming cost V 3 bases and J 1 base; bases outside gene matches: 3.

V and J are TRBV24-1 and TRBJ2-1, with 7 positions matching TRBD2. V lost 10 bases and J lost 0; bases outside the gene matches: 5. The CDR3 is 14 amino acids. Germline V gene sequence: CDR1 KGHDR, CDR2 SFDVKD. The CDR3 is CATSRGNSYNEQFF. DNA for the CDR3: TGTGCCACTTCGCGGGGGAACTCCTACAATGAGCAGTTCTTC.

The chain recombines TRBV2 with TRBJ2-5; maybe TRBD2 (6 bases). The CDR3 loop spans 17 amino acids. The germline CDR1 and CDR2 sequences are SNHLY and FYNNEI. V lost 2 bases and J 1 base, leaving 17 bases between the germline ends. The CDR3 spells CASSEIQGLGGQETQYF. For the CDR3, the DNA is TGTGCCAGCAGTGAAATTCAAGGGTTGGGGGGCCAAGAGACCCAGTACTTC. Together with reference TRBV2 and TRBJ2-5, the CDR3 gives the full variable domain: EPEVTQTPSHQVTQMGQEVILRCVPISNHLYFYWYRQILGQKVEFLVSFYNNEISEKSEIFDDQFSVERPDGSNFTLKIRSTKLEDSAMYFCASSEIQGLGGQETQYFGPGTRLLVL.

The chain couples TRBV5-6 to TRBJ2-2; D might be TRBD1 or TRBD2, each matching 5 bases. This CDR3 has 17 amino acids. The V gene's germline CDR1 is SGHDT and CDR2 YYEEEE. V lost 4 bases and J 5 bases, leaving 21 bases between the germline ends. CDR3 DNA sequence: TGTGCCAGCAGCGTCCTCGGGACCCCTTTACGGACCGGGGAGCTGTTTTTT. Its protein is CASSVLGTPLRTGELFF. Based on the CDR3 plus reference TRBV5-6 and TRBJ2-2, the full variable domain is DAGVTQSPTHLIKTRGQQVTLRCSPKSGHDTVSWYQQALGQGPQFIFQYYEEEERQRGNFPDRFSGHQFPNYSSELNVNALLLGDSALYLCASSVLGTPLRTGELFFGEGSRLTVL.

J is TRBJ2-1 and V is TRBV15; D is undetermined. CDR3 length: 12 residues. The ends were cut back, 5 bases at V and 13 bases at J, with 15 bases in the middle. In germline, CDR1 is LNHNV, CDR2 YYDKDF (reference sequence). DNA for the CDR3: TGTGCCACCAGCCGAATGGGTGGGCCACAGTTCTTC. It specifies CATSRMGGPQFF.